This TCR beta chain was captured by sequencing in a study of neurological immune-mediated disorders. TCRdb reanalysed the 5' RACE reads using MiXCR and keeps one entry per CDR3 protein. The repertoire has roughly 100,000 distinct CDR3 sequences, roughly 3.2% of them found once; the top ten carry less than 3.5%. This clonotype was picked up many times. The CDR3 loop spans 16 amino acids. Per germline, CDR1 MNHEY and CDR2 SVGEGT. The ends were cut back, 8 bases at V and 1 base at J, with 18 bases in the middle. The source is a woman aged 50 to 65 with multiple sclerosis. Sequencing input: PBMCs. This chain joins TRBV6-2 or TRBV6-3 and TRBJ2-1; D possibly corresponds to TRBD2 (7 bases). CDR3 sequence: CASEAEGGESYNEQFF. In nucleotides, the CDR3 is TGTGCCAGCGAGGCGGAGGGGGGGGAGTCCTACAATGAGCAGTTCTTC.